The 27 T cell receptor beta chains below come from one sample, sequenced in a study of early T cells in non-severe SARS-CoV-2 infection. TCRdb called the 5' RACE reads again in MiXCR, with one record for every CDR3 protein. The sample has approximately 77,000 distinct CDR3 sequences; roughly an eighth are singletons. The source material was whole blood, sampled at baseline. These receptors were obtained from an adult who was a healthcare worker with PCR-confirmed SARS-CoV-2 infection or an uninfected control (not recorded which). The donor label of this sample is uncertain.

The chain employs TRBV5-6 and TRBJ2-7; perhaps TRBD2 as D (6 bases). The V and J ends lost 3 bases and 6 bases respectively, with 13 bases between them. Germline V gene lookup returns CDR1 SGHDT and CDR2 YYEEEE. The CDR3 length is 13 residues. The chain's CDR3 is CASSSKWGVEQYF. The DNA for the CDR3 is TGTGCCAGCAGCTCCAAATGGGGGGTCGAGCAGTACTTC.

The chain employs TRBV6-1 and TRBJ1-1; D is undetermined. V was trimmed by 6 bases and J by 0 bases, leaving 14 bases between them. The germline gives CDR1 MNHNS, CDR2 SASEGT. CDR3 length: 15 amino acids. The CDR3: CASRTRDSMNTEAFF. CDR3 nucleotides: TGTGCCAGCAGGACGCGCGATTCTATGAACACTGAAGCTTTCTTT.

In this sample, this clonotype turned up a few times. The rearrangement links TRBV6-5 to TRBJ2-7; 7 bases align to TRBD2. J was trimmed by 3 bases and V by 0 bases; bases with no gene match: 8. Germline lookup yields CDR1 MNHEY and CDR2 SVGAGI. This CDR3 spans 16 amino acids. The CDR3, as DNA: TGTGCCAGCAGTTACTCCTCCGGGAGGCCGGGCTACGAGCAGTACTTC. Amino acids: CASSYSSGRPGYEQYF.

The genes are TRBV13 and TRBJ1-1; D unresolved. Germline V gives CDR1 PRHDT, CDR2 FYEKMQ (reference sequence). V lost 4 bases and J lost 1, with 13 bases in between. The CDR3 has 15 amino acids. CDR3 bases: TGTGCCAGCAGCTCAAACATAGCACCGAACACTGAAGCTTTCTTT. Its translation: CASSSNIAPNTEAFF. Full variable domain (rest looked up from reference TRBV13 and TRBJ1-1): AAGVIQSPRHLIKEKRETATLKCYPIPRHDTVYWYQQGPGQDPQFLISFYEKMQSDKGSIPDRFSAQQFSDYHSELNMSSLELGDSALYFCASSSNIAPNTEAFFGQGTRLTVV.

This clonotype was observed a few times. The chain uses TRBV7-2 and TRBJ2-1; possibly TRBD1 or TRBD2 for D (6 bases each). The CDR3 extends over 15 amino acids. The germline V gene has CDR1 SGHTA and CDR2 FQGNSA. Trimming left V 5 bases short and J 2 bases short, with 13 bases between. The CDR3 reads CASSLRGRTYNEQFF. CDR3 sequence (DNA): TGTGCCAGCAGCCTCCGGGGGCGTACCTACAATGAGCAGTTCTTC.

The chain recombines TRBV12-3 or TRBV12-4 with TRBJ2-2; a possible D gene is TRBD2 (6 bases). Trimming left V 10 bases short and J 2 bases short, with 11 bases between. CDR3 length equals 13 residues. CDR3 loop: CATPRDNTGELFF. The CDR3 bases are TGTGCCACCCCGCGGGACAACACCGGGGAGCTGTTTTTT.

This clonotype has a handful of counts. CDR3 nucleotide sequence: TGCGCCAGCAGTGACCGGGTCGATTCACCCCTCCACTTT. Translating gives CASSDRVDSPLHF. This rearrangement joins TRBV10-1 to TRBJ1-6; the D is unclear. CDR1 is WNHNN, CDR2 SYGVQD, per germline (reference sequence). The V and J ends lost 3 bases and 8 bases respectively, with 8 bases between them. The CDR3 extends over 13 amino acids.

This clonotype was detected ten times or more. The DNA of the CDR3 is TGTGCCAGCAGCTCCACTAGCGATACAGGGAGAAAAGGCGGCTACACCTTC. Its protein product is CASSSTSDTGRKGGYTF. The chain recombines TRBV11-2 with TRBJ1-2; D is possibly TRBD1 (6 bases). This CDR3 region has 17 residues. Trimming removed 4 bases at V and 8 bases at J, with 26 bases between. Looked up from germline, CDR1 is SGHAT and CDR2 is FQNNGV.

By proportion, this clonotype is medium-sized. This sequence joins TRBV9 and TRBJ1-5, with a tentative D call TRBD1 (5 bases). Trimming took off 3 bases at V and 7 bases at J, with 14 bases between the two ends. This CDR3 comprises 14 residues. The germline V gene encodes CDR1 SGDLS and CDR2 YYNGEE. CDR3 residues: CASSDGTAKQPQHF. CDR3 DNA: TGTGCCAGCAGCGACGGGACCGCTAAACAGCCCCAGCATTTT.

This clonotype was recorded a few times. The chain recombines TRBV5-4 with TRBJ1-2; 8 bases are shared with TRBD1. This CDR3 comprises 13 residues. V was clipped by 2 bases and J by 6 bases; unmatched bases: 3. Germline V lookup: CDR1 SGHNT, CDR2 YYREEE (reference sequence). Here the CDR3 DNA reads TGTGCCAGCAGCTTCGACAGGGGTAATGGCTACACCTTC. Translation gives CASSFDRGNGYTF.

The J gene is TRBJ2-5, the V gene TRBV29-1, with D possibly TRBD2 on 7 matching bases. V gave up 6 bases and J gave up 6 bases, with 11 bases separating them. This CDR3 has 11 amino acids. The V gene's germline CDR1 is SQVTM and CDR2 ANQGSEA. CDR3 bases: TGCAGCGTGAAGGGGGGGCAGACCCAGTACTTC. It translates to CSVKGGQTQYF.

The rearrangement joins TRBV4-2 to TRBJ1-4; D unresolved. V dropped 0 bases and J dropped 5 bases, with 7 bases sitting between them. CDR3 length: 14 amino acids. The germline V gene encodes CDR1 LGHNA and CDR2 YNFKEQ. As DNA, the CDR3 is TGTGCCAGCAGCCAAGATTGGGGAAATGAAAAACTGTTTTTT. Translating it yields CASSQDWGNEKLFF.

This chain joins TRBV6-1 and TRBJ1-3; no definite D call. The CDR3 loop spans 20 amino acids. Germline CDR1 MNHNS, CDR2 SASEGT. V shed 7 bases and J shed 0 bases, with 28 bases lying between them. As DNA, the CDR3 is TGTGCCAGCAACCGAAGGGTGAGGAGCAATGCAATTACCTCTGGAAACACCATATATTTT. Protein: CASNRRVRSNAITSGNTIYF.

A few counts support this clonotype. The CDR3 here is CASTRAGQGGGYEQYF. Written as DNA, the CDR3 is TGTGCCAGCACACGTGCGGGACAGGGGGGAGGCTACGAGCAGTACTTC. The chain carries TRBV27 and TRBJ2-7; 11 bases fit TRBD1. The CDR3 length is 16 residues. The V and J ends lost 7 bases and 3 bases, in that order; junction bases with no gene match: 11. Germline-derived CDR1 and CDR2 are MNHEY and SMNVEV (reference sequence).

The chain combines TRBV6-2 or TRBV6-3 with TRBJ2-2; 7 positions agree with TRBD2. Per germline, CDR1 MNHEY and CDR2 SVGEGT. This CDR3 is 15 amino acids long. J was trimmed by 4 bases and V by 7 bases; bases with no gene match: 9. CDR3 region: CASTLGVAGTGELFF. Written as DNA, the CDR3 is TGTGCCAGCACCTTAGGAGTAGCGGGCACCGGGGAGCTGTTTTTT.

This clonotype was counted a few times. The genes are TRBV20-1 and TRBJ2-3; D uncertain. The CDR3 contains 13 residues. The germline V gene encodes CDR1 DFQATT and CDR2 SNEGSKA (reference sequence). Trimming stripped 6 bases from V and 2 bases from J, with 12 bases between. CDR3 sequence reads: CSAVAGLTDTQYF. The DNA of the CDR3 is TGCAGTGCGGTCGCCGGGCTCACAGATACGCAGTATTTT.

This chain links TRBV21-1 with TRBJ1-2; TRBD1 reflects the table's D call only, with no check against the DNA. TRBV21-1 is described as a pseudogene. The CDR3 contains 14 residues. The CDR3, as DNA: TGTGCCAGCAGCTCCCGGGGGAGTACCTATGGCTACACCTTC. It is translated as CASSSRGSTYGYTF.

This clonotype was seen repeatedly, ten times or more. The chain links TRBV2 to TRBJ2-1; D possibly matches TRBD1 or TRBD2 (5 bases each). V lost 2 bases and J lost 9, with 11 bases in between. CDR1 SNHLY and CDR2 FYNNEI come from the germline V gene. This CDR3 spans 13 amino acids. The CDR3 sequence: CASSEIRAGEQFF. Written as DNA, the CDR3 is TGTGCCAGCAGTGAAATCAGGGCGGGTGAGCAGTTCTTC.

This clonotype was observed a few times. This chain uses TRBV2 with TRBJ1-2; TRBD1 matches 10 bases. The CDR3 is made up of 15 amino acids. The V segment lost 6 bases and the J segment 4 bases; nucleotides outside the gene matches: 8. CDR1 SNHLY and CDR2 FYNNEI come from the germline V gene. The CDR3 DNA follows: TGTGCCAGCAGCCGACAGGGGGCGCATCCCTATGGCTACACCTTC. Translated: CASSRQGAHPYGYTF.

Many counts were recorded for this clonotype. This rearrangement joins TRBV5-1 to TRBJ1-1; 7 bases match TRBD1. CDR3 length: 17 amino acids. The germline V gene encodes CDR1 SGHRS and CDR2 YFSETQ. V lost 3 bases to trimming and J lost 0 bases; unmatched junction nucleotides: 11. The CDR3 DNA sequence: TGCGCCAGCAGCTCCCGAGGGGGCGGGTACATGAACACTGAAGCTTTCTTT. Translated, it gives CASSSRGGGYMNTEAFF.

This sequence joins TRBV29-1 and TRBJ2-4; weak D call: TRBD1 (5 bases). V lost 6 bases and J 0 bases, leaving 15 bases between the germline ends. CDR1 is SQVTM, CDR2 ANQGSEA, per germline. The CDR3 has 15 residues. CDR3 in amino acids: CSVKDRELAKNIQYF. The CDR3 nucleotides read TGCAGCGTGAAAGACAGAGAACTAGCCAAAAACATTCAGTACTTC.

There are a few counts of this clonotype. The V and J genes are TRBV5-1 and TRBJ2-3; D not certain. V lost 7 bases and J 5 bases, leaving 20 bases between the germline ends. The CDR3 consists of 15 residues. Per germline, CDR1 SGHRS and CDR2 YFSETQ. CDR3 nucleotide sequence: TGCGCCAGCGGGGTGGGCGCCTCGGCAGAAGATACGCAGTATTTT. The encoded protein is CASGVGASAEDTQYF.

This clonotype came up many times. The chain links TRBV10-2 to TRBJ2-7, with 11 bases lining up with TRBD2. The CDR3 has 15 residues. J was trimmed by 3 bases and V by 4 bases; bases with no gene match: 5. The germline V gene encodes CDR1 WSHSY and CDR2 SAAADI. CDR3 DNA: TGCGCCAGCAGTGGAACTAGCGGGAGCTTCTACGAGCAGTACTTC. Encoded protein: CASSGTSGSFYEQYF.

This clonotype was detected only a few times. The CDR3 reads CASSTSVGWQIYGYTF. The DNA of the CDR3 is TGTGCCAGCAGCACGAGTGTGGGATGGCAGATCTATGGCTACACCTTC. This chain joins TRBV7-9 and TRBJ1-2; D gene uncertain. Germline loops: CDR1 SEHNR, CDR2 FQNEAQ (reference sequence). Trimming cost V 5 bases and J 4 bases, with 20 bases left between them. The CDR3 length is 16 residues.

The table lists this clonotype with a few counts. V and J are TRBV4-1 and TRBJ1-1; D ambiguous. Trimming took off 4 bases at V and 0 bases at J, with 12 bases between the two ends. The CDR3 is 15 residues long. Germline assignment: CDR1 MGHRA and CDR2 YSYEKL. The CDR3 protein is CASSPGAGLNTEAFF. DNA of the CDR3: TGCGCCAGCAGCCCCGGCGCCGGGTTGAACACTGAAGCTTTCTTT.

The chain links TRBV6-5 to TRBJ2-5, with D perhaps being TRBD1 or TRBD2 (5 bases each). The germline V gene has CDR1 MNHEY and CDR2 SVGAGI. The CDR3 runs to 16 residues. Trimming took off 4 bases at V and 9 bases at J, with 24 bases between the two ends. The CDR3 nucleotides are TGTGCCAGCAGTTCGCCGGGACCCGCGACCCCGTGGGCCCAGTACTTC. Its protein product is CASSSPGPATPWAQYF.

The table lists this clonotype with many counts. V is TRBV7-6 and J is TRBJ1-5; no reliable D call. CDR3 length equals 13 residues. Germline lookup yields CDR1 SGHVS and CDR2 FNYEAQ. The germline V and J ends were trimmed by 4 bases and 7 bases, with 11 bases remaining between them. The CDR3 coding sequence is TGTGCCAGCAGCTCATCGTTTGGGCAGCCCCAGCATTTT. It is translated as CASSSSFGQPQHF.